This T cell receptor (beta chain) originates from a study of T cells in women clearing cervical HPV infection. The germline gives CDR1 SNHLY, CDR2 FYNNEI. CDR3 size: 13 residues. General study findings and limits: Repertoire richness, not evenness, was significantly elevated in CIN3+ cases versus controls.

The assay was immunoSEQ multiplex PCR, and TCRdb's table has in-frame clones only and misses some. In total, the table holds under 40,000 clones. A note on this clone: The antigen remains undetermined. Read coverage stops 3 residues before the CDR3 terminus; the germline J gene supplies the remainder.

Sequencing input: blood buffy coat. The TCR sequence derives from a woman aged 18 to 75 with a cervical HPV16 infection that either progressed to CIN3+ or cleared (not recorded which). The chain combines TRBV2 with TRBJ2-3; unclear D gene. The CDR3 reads CASSPLRQETQYF. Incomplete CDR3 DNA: TGTGCCAGCAGTCCTTTGAGGCAAGAGACG.